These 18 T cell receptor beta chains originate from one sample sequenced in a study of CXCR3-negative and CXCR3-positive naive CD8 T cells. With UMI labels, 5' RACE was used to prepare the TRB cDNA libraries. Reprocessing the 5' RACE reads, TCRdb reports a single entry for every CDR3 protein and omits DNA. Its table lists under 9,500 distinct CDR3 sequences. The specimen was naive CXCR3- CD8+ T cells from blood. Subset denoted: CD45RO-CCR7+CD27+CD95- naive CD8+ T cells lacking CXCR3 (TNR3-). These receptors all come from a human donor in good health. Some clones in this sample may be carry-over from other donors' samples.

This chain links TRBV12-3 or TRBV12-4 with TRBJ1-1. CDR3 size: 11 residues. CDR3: CASSSGPEAFF.

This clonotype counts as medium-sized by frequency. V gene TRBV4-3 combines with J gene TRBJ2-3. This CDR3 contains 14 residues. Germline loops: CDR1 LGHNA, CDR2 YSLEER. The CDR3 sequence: CASSQGPVSDTQYF.

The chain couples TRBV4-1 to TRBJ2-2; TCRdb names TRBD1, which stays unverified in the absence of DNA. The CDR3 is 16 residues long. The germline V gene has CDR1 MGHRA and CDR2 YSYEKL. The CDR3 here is CASSEEGQGVTGELFF.

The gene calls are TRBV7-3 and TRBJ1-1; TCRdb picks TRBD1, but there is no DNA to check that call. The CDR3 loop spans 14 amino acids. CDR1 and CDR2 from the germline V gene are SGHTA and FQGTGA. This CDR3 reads CASSIGTGNTEAFF.

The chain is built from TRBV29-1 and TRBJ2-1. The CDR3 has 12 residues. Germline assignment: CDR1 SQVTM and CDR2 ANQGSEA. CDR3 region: CSVVGGYNEQFF.

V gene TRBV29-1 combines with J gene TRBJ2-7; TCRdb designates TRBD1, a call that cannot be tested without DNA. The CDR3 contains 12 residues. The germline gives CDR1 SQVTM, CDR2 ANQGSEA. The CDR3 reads CSVGGRGYEQYF.

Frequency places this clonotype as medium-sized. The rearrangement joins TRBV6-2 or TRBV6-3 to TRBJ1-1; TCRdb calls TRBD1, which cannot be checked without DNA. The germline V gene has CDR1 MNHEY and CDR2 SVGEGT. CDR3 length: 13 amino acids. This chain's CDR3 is CASKKGPNTEAFF.

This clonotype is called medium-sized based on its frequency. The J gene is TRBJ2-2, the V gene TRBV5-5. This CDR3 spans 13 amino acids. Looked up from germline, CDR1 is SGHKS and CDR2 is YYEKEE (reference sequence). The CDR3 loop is CASSLWSTGELFF.

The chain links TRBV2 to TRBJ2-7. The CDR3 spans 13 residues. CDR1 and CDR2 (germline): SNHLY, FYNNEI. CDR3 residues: CASSEAEVYEQYF.

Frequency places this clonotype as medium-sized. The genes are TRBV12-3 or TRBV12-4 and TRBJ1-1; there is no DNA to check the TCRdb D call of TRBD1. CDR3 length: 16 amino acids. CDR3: CATLFLGNGRNTEAFF.

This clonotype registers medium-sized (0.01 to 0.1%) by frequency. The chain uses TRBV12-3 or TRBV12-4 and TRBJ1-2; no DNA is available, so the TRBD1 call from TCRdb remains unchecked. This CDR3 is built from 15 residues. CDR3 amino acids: CASSETPSPNYGYTF.

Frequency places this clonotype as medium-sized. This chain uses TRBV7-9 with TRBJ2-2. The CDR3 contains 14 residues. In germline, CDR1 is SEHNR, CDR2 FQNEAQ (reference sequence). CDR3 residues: CASSSPTNTGELFF.

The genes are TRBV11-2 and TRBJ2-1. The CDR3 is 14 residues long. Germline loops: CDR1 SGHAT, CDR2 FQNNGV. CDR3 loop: CASSLFGALNEQFF.

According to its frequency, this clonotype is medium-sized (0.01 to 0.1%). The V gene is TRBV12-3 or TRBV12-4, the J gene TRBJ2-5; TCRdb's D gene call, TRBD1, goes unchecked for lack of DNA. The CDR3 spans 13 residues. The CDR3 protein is CASSLAPGETQYF.

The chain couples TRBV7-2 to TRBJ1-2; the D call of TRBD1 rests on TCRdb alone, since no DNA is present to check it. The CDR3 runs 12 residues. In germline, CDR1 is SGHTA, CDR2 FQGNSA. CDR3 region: CASSLTGEGYTF.

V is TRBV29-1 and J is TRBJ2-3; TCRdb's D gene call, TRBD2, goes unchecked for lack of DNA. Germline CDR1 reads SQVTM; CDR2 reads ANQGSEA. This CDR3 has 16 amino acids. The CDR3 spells CSVESGRAVATDTQYF.

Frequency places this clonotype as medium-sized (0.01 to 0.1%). The CDR3 is CSFKDGMGSYEQYF. This chain links TRBV20-1 with TRBJ2-7; without DNA, the TCRdb call of TRBD2 cannot be checked. This CDR3 region has 14 residues. The V gene's germline CDR1 is DFQATT and CDR2 SNEGSKA (reference sequence).

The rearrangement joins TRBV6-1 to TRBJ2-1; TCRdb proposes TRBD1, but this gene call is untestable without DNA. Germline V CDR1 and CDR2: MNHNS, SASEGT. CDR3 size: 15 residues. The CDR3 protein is CASSPDPVSYNEQFF.